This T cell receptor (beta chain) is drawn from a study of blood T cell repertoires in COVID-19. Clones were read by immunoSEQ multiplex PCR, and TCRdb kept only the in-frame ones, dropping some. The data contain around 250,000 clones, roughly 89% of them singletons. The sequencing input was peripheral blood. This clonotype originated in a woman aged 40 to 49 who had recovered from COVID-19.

CDR3 nucleotide sequence: TGTGCCAGCAGTGTGGGACAGGGGGACTATGGCTACACCTTC. Protein product: CASSVGQGDYGYTF. This chain links TRBV2 with TRBJ1-2, with TRBD1 matching over 11 bases. With 4 bases clipped from V and 3 bases from J, the junction kept 1 base outside the gene matches. Germline V gene sequence: CDR1 SNHLY, CDR2 FYNNEI. This CDR3 has 14 residues.